This T cell receptor (beta chain) was documented in a study of identical twins. Whole-study results and caveats: Insertion counts were lower in abundant cord blood beta clonotypes, a trend that memory repertoires did not show. The study reached conclusions through statistical analysis that was cross-sectional, not following the same donors.

The CDR3 has 16 amino acids. Germline V lookup: CDR1 KGHSH, CDR2 LQKENI. V lost 0 bases, J lost 0 bases, and 3 bases stayed unmatched. Of note for this clonotype: Its antigen is as yet unknown.

Template switching added a universal primer binding site, and final cDNA carried unique molecular identifiers. TCRdb processed the 5' RACE reads anew with MiXCR; each CDR3 protein has one entry. This sample has approximately 680,000 distinct CDR3 sequences, with roughly 6.6% found just once. These data were also reused for a study on yellow fever vaccine responses in identical twins.

V is TRBV18 and J is TRBJ2-5; 8 nucleotides agree with TRBD1. The clonotype was recovered from a woman aged 18 to 35 in good health. The sequencing sample was made of PBMCs. This CDR3 is CASSPPDREYQETQYF. CDR3 nucleotides: TGTGCCAGCTCACCACCGGACAGGGAGTACCAAGAGACCCAGTACTTC.